The rows below give T cell receptor beta chains drawn from one sample of a study of blood T cells in healthy people across ages. TCRdb called the 5' RACE reads again in MiXCR, with one record for every CDR3 protein. The sample yields 850,000 to 950,000 distinct CDR3 sequences, under 35% seen once. Sequencing was done on a sample of blood. The receptors stem from an elderly woman in good health. Both conserved end residues are part of each CDR3. Fields, in order: J gene, V gene, D gene, clone size, CDR3 length, CDR3 DNA, CDR3 protein. D genes are given only for firm matches. Clone size is not always given. Where it is, it says once, few, many or a class for expanded clones.

TRBJ1-5 TRBV12-3/TRBV12-4 . few 15 TGTGCCAGCAGTTTAGTCGGGGTGGGCAATCAGCCCCAGCATTTT CASSLVGVGNQPQHF
TRBJ2-1 TRBV20-1 . many 13 TGCAGGGCTGCTCGCGGCTCCTACAATGAGCAGTTCTTC CRAARGSYNEQFF
TRBJ2-1 TRBV7-2 TRBD2 many 14 TGTGCCACCCGTGGGCGGGGGTTCAACAATGAGCAGTTCTTC CATRGRGFNNEQFF
TRBJ2-1 TRBV5-1 TRBD2 . 14 TGCGCCAGCAGCCCTTCACTAGCGGGAGCCGGAAAGTTCTTC CASSPSLAGAGKFF
TRBJ1-5 TRBV12-3/TRBV12-4 . few 13 TGTGCCAGCAGTTTCGGCCTCAATCAGCCCCAGCATTTT CASSFGLNQPQHF
TRBJ1-2 TRBV10-3 TRBD1 many 14 TGTGCCACCCAGCGGCAGGGGGACGCCTATGGCTACACCTTC CATQRQGDAYGYTF
TRBJ2-7 TRBV7-2 . many 14 TGTGCCAGCAGCTTAGGGTACAGCTCCTACGAGCAGTACTTC CASSLGYSSYEQYF
TRBJ2-1 TRBV5-8 . few 16 TGTGCCAGCAGCAGGCTGTGGGCCCGAACTGCTGGTGAGCAGTTCTTC CASSRLWARTAGEQFF
TRBJ1-1 TRBV20-1 TRBD1 . 13 TGCAGTGCTAGAGATCTCGGGACAGTCAAAGCTTTCTTT CSARDLGTVKAFF
TRBJ1-2 TRBV29-1 . few 11 TGCAGCGTACAGGGAGGGTATGGCTACACCTTC CSVQGGYGYTF
TRBJ1-2 TRBV12-3/TRBV12-4 . many 14 TGTGCCAGCAGTCTAAGGGGGGGGGCGTCTGGCTACACCTTC CASSLRGGASGYTF
TRBJ1-2 TRBV6-1 . . 14 TGTGCCATCCTTCCTTTTGGAGGGGCCTTAGGCTACACCTTC CAILPFGGALGYTF
TRBJ1-1 TRBV5-1 TRBD1 . 16 TGCGCCAGCAGCTTGGCCTACAGGGGAATGAACACTGAAGCTTTCTTT CASSLAYRGMNTEAFF
TRBJ2-1 TRBV28 . . 14 TGTGCCAGCAGTCGAAACAGCCCTCGAAATGAGCAGTTCTTC CASSRNSPRNEQFF
TRBJ2-7 TRBV21-1 . . 17 TGTGCCAGCAGCAAAGCGCCGGAGAACAGGAATAGTGACGAGCAGTACTTC CASSKAPENRNSDEQYF
TRBJ2-7 TRBV7-9 . many 14 TGTGCCAGCAGTCCTGACCCGGGGTCCTACGAGCAGTACTTC CASSPDPGSYEQYF
TRBJ2-3 TRBV25-1 TRBD2 . 15 TGTGCCAGCAGCAGACTAGCGGGGGGCACAGATACGCGGTATTTT CASSRLAGGTDTRYF
TRBJ2-3 TRBV2 TRBD1 . 17 TGTGCCGGCAGAGGAGACCGGACAGGGGGAATCACAGATACGCAGTATTTT CAGRGDRTGGITDTQYF
TRBJ2-2 TRBV10-3 . . 13 TGTGCCATCAGTGAAGCTTACACCGGGGAGCTGTTTTTT CAISEAYTGELFF
TRBJ1-6 TRBV6-2/TRBV6-3 . . 17 TGTGCCAGCAGTTGGATGAGCGGACGGACGGATAATTCACCCCCCCACTTT CASSWMSGRTDNSPPHF
TRBJ2-7 TRBV6-2/TRBV6-3 TRBD1 many 15 TGTGCCAGCAGTTTGGGACAGGGAAGAAACCACGAGCAGTACTTC CASSLGQGRNHEQYF
TRBJ1-2 TRBV18 TRBD1 . 15 TGTGGCAGCTCATTCTTCGGGACAGGGAAGGGCGACTACACCTTC CGSSFFGTGKGDYTF
TRBJ1-1 TRBV29-1 . few 13 TGCAGCGTTAGAGGAGGGAAGAACACTGAAGCTTTCTTT CSVRGGKNTEAFF
TRBJ2-7 TRBV6-2/TRBV6-3 . many 14 TGTGCCAGCGCCCCCTATAAGGGGTCCTACGAGCAGTACTTC CASAPYKGSYEQYF
TRBJ1-2 TRBV6-1 . many 12 TGTGCCAGCAGTGAAGGGCATCATGGCTACACCTTC CASSEGHHGYTF
TRBJ2-3 TRBV7-2 . many 17 TGTGCCAGCAGCTTAGCTGGCGGTATGGGTTACACAGATACGCAGTATTTT CASSLAGGMGYTDTQYF
TRBJ2-1 TRBV12-3/TRBV12-4 TRBD2 many 16 TGTGCCAGCAGTTTAGCGGGGACTAGCGGGGGTAGTATGCAGTTCTTC CASSLAGTSGGSMQFF
TRBJ1-1 TRBV10-3 TRBD1 many 13 TGTGCCTCGGAGGGACAGGGGGCCACTGAAGCTTTCTTT CASEGQGATEAFF
TRBJ1-6 TRBV12-3/TRBV12-4 . . 13 TGTGCCAGCAGGCTCAGTGGATCTCCACCCCTCCACTTT CASRLSGSPPLHF
TRBJ2-5 TRBV10-3 TRBD2 . 14 TGTGCCATCAGTGAAAAGGGAGGGCCAAATGAGCAGTACTTC CAISEKGGPNEQYF
TRBJ2-1 TRBV20-1 . many 13 TGCAGTCCGAATCTTCAACCTACGGATGAGCAGTTCTTC CSPNLQPTDEQFF
TRBJ2-5 TRBV29-1 . many 12 TGCAGCGTTCGGACAGCCGGAGAAGGTCAGTACTTC CSVRTAGEGQYF
TRBJ2-3 TRBV7-9 TRBD1 many 17 TGTGCCAGCAGTCCCCCCTTCAGGGACAGGGGTGCAGATACGCAGTATTTT CASSPPFRDRGADTQYF
TRBJ2-5 TRBV5-1 . many 12 TGCGCCAGCAGCTCGGGAGAAGAGACCCAGTACTTC CASSSGEETQYF
TRBJ1-5 TRBV19 . few 14 TGTGCCAGTTCAAGAGGGGAATCCGGTCAGCCCCAGCATTTT CASSRGESGQPQHF
TRBJ2-5 TRBV20-1 TRBD1 few 12 TGCAGTGCTAGAGGCAGGGGGCTTGAGCAGTACTTC CSARGRGLEQYF
TRBJ1-5 TRBV28 . few 11 TGTGCCAGCAAGAGCAATCAGCCCCAGCATTTT CASKSNQPQHF
TRBJ2-3 TRBV18 TRBD2 . 15 TGTGCCAGCTCACCAACACTAGCGGATACAGATACGCAGTATTTT CASSPTLADTDTQYF
TRBJ1-1 TRBV4-2 . many 15 TGTGCCAGCAGCCAAGATTTTGGGGGGAACACTGAAGCTTTCTTT CASSQDFGGNTEAFF
TRBJ2-7 TRBV28 . many 13 TGTGCCAGCAGGATGACCTCAATTTACGAGCAGTACTTC CASRMTSIYEQYF
TRBJ1-1 TRBV18 TRBD1 few 14 TGTGCCAGCTCCGGGACAGGGGGACACACTGAAGCTTTCTTT CASSGTGGHTEAFF
TRBJ1-5 TRBV4-1 TRBD1 few 15 TGCGCCAGCAGCCACGTTGACAGGGTCGACCAGCCCCAGCATTTT CASSHVDRVDQPQHF
TRBJ2-1 TRBV28 . few 11 TGTGCCAGCAGTTTCGCCGGGGAGCAGTTCTTC CASSFAGEQFF
TRBJ2-1 TRBV12-3/TRBV12-4 TRBD1 many 15 TGTGCCAGCAGCTACCGGGACAGATCTTACAATGAGCAGTTCTTC CASSYRDRSYNEQFF
TRBJ2-5 TRBV7-8 TRBD2 many 16 TGTGCCAGCAGCTTTTCGACTAGCGGGGGATCAGAGACCCAGTACTTC CASSFSTSGGSETQYF
TRBJ1-2 TRBV10-3 TRBD1 few 14 TGTGCCATCAGTGAGCCGGGACAGGGAAATGGCTGCACCTTC CAISEPGQGNGCTF